This TCR beta chain was profiled in a study of blood T cell repertoires in COVID-19. This clone occurred once. Germline trimming cut 2 bases from V and 6 bases from J; bases unmatched to any gene: 6. The CDR3 spans 15 residues. Germline CDR1 reads SGHRS; CDR2 reads YFSETQ. Here immunoSEQ multiplex PCR was the method, and the copy in TCRdb shows in-frame clones only, minus some. The table lists 100,000 to 150,000 clones, about four fifths of them singletons, with roughly an eighth in the top ten. Input material: peripheral blood. This sequence was found in a woman in her thirties who had recovered from COVID-19. This rearrangement joins TRBV5-1 to TRBJ2-2; 8 nucleotides match TRBD2. The CDR3 bases are TGCGCCAGCAGCTTAGCGGGAGAAACGTCCGGGGAGCTGTTTTTT. This encodes CASSLAGETSGELFF.